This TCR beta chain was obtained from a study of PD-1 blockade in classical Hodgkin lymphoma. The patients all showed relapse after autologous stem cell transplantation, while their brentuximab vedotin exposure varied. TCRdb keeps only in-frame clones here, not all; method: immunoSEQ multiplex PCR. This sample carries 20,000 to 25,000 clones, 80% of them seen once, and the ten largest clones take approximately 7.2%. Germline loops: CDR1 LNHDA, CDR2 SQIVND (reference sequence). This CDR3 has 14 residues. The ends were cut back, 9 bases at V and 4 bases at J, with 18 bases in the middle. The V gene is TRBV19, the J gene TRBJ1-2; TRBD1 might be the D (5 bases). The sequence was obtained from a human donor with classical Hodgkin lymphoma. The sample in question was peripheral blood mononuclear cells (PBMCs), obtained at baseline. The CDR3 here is CASTPRGSFYGYTF. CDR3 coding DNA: TGTGCCAGCACCCCCCGGGGGTCCTTCTATGGCTACACCTTC.